This passage covers 10 T cell receptor beta chains from one sample sequenced in a study of cytomegalovirus exposure and HLA in healthy donors. This PCR relied on a set of 60 Vbeta primers and 13 Jbeta primers. Some clones are missing from TCRdb's copy, which holds only in-frame ones; the method was immunoSEQ multiplex PCR. The sample consists of under 200,000 clones, roughly 80% of them appearing once. The specimen sequenced was PBMCs. The receptor source for this set is a human donor in good health.

CDR3 residues: CASSHGETQYF. CDR3 DNA sequence: TGTGCCAGCAGCCACGGGGAGACCCAGTACTTC. The chain combines TRBV13 with TRBJ2-5; D not resolved. This CDR3 contains 11 residues. The V gene's germline CDR1 is PRHDT and CDR2 FYEKMQ (reference sequence). Deletions cut 5 bases from V and 5 bases from J, with 6 bases between.

This chain links TRBV19 with TRBJ1-5, with D perhaps matching TRBD1 (6 bases). From germline, CDR1 is LNHDA and CDR2 SQIVND (reference sequence). V lost 6 bases and J 3 bases, leaving 12 bases between the germline ends. The CDR3 sequence is 14 residues long. CDR3 protein: CASRFTGLNQPQHF. DNA of the CDR3: TGTGCCAGTAGATTTACAGGGCTCAATCAGCCCCAGCATTTT.

The chain combines TRBV30 with TRBJ2-7; 9 bases are shared with TRBD1. Per germline, CDR1 GTSNPN and CDR2 SVGIG (reference sequence). The V and J ends lost 1 base and 5 bases, in that order; junction bases with no gene match: 15. The CDR3 is 17 residues long. The CDR3: CAWSDPGQGGVNDEQYF. The CDR3 region has the DNA TGTGCCTGGAGTGACCCGGGACAGGGAGGCGTGAATGACGAGCAGTACTTC.

V and J are TRBV27 and TRBJ2-7; D ambiguous. CDR1 and CDR2 (germline): MNHEY, SMNVEV (reference sequence). The germline V and J ends were trimmed by 10 bases and 3 bases, with 10 bases remaining between them. The CDR3 contains 11 residues. DNA of the CDR3: TGTGCCACTACCCATGGCTACGAGCAGTACTTC. It encodes CATTHGYEQYF.

CDR3 in DNA: TGCAGCGGGAAACAGGGGATCCAGGGAGAGACCCAGTACTTC. It encodes CSGKQGIQGETQYF. The J gene is TRBJ2-5, the V gene TRBV29-1, with 7 bases lining up with TRBD1. With 7 bases clipped from V and 4 bases from J, the junction kept 12 bases outside the gene matches. The CDR3 has 14 amino acids. Germline V lookup: CDR1 SQVTM, CDR2 ANQGSEA.

The J gene is TRBJ2-3, the V gene TRBV13, with unresolved D. The ends were cut back, 5 bases at V and 9 bases at J, with 12 bases in the middle. The V gene's germline CDR1 is PRHDT and CDR2 FYEKMQ (reference sequence). The CDR3 sequence is 12 residues long. The DNA of the CDR3 is TGTGCCAGCAGCCTAAGCAGGCGAACGCAGTATTTT. The encoded protein is CASSLSRRTQYF.

This chain joins TRBV5-4 and TRBJ2-7; possible D gene TRBD1, 7 bases. The CDR3 consists of 15 residues. Germline lookup yields CDR1 SGHNT and CDR2 YYREEE (reference sequence). The V gene lost 2 bases and the J gene lost 4 bases, with 16 bases spanning the gap. Written as DNA, the CDR3 is TGTGCCAGCAGCTTCGGAGGGGGCAAGTCTTACGAGCAGTACTTC. This translates into CASSFGGGKSYEQYF.

The chain employs TRBV4-1 and TRBJ1-2; no definite D call. Trimming left V 2 bases short and J 0 bases short, with 4 bases between. The CDR3 runs to 13 residues. Germline assignment: CDR1 MGHRA and CDR2 YSYEKL. CDR3: CASSQSPNYGYTF. The CDR3 DNA reads as TGCGCCAGCAGCCAAAGCCCTAACTATGGCTACACCTTC.

The V gene is TRBV18, the J gene TRBJ2-7; 7 nucleotides agree with TRBD1. V dropped 2 bases and J dropped 0; count of bases not matched to a gene: 1. This CDR3 comprises 14 residues. The V gene's germline CDR1 is KGHSH and CDR2 LQKENI. CDR3 sequence reads: CASSPDRASYEQYF. CDR3 in DNA: TGTGCCAGCTCACCAGACAGGGCCTCCTACGAGCAGTACTTC.

The chain joins TRBV4-3 to TRBJ1-6; a possible D gene is TRBD1 (6 bases). This CDR3 comprises 15 residues. V was pared by 2 bases and J by 7 bases, with 12 bases between. Germline loops: CDR1 LGHNA, CDR2 YSLEER. The CDR3 sequence: CASSQNPGQNSPLHF. The CDR3 coding sequence is TGCGCCAGCAGCCAAAACCCAGGACAGAATTCACCCCTCCACTTT.